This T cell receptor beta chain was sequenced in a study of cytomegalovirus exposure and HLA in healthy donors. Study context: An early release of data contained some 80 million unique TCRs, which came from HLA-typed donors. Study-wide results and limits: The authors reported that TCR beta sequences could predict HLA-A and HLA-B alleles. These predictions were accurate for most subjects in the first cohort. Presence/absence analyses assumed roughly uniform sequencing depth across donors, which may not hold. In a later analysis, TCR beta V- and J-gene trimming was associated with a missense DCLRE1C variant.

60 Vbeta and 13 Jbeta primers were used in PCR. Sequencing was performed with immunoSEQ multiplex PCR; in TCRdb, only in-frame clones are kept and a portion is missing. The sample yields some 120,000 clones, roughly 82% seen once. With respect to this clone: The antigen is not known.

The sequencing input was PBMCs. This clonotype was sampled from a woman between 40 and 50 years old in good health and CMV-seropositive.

DNA for the CDR3: TGTGCCAGCAGCCCGAGGGACACTTTAGCCAAAAACATTCAGTACTTC. Its protein is CASSPRDTLAKNIQYF. The chain combines TRBV9 with TRBJ2-4, with D possibly TRBD1 on 6 matching bases. The CDR3 totals 16 residues. Trimming shortened V by 4 bases and J by 0 bases, and 14 bases separated the two germline ends. CDR1 is SGDLS and CDR2 is YYNGEE in the germline V gene.